Listed here are 24 T cell receptor beta chains from one sample, sequenced in a study of shared clonotypes between healthy human individuals (dated by TCRdb to 2019 to 2021). Preparation of the library involved the immunoSEQ multiplex PCR assay. The source is immuneACCESS, and TCRdb retained only in-frame sequences with V and J called. Part of the clones is not carried over; for the studies checked, unresolved V genes explain less than half of this, and the remainder is unexplained. The sample contains 1.4 million or so clones, 98% of them found a single time. The ten largest clones capture about 0.34% of the sample. The sequenced sample consisted of naive CD4+ T cells sorted from blood. The meaning of the sample's cell subset or site label: CD45RA+ positively selected. The receptors come from a man aged 25-40 years in good health.

The chain carries TRBV11-2 and TRBJ1-2; a weak D match, TRBD1 (6 bases). The CDR3 is made up of 16 amino acids. Trimming cost V 7 bases and J 4 bases, with 22 bases left between them. CDR1 is SGHAT and CDR2 is FQNNGV in the germline V gene. CDR3 protein: CASNPRGLSAGYGYTF. CDR3 bases: TGTGCCAGCAACCCCAGGGGCCTTTCCGCTGGCTATGGCTACACCTTC.

The chain is built from TRBV15 and TRBJ2-2, with D tentatively TRBD2 (6 bases). The CDR3 has 17 amino acids. Germline V gene lookup returns CDR1 LNHNV and CDR2 YYDKDF (reference sequence). Deletions cut 0 bases from V and 3 bases from J, with 14 bases between. CDR3 residues: CATSRDQSSVYTGELFF. CDR3 in DNA: TGTGCCACCAGCAGAGATCAGTCTAGCGTATACACCGGGGAGCTGTTTTTT.

The chain combines TRBV9 with TRBJ2-6; D is unresolved. Trimming stripped 1 base from V and 4 bases from J, with 3 bases between. The CDR3 runs 13 residues. The germline V gene encodes CDR1 SGDLS and CDR2 YYNGEE. The CDR3 here is CASSVFGANVLTF. The CDR3 DNA is TGTGCCAGCAGCGTATTCGGGGCCAACGTCCTGACTTTC.

This clone has a single count. CDR3 bases: TGTGCCAGCAGCTTAGGTAGCGGCCGGAGCGATGAGCAGTTCTTC. This gives the protein CASSLGSGRSDEQFF. The chain recombines TRBV11-3 with TRBJ2-1; possibly TRBD2 for D (6 bases). Germline CDR1 SGHNT, CDR2 YENEEA. V was trimmed by 1 base and J by 8 bases, leaving 15 bases between them. The CDR3 is made up of 15 amino acids.

J is TRBJ2-3 and V is TRBV10-3; 8 positions agree with TRBD2. V lost 6 bases, J lost 4 bases, and 9 bases stayed unmatched. CDR1 is ENHRY and CDR2 is SYGVKD in the germline V gene. The CDR3 is 15 amino acids. The CDR3 DNA is TGTGCCATCAGACCCTCTAGCGGGTCCGCAGATACGCAGTATTTT. As protein: CAIRPSSGSADTQYF.

The chain employs TRBV19 and TRBJ2-2; 12 bases are a match to TRBD2. Germline V gene sequence: CDR1 LNHDA, CDR2 SQIVND (reference sequence). Trimming took 3 bases from V and 5 from J; bases not matched to a gene: 7. CDR3 length equals 17 residues. This chain's CDR3 is CASSMPLAGGPTGELFF. CDR3 nucleotides: TGTGCCAGTAGTATGCCCCTAGCGGGAGGGCCTACCGGGGAGCTGTTTTTT. Looking up the rest from reference TRBV19 and TRBJ2-2 gives the full variable domain: DGGITQSPKYLFRKEGQNVTLSCEQNLNHDAMYWYRQDPGQGLRLIYYSQIVNDFQKGDIAEGYSVSREKKESFPLTVTSAQKNPTAFYLCASSMPLAGGPTGELFFGEGSRLTVL.

As for this clone: Additional DNA sequences in this sample encode the identical CDR3. CDR3 loop: CASSLTGSYEQYF. CDR3 DNA sequence: TGCGCCAGCAGCTTGACAGGGAGTTACGAGCAGTACTTC. This rearrangement joins TRBV5-1 to TRBJ2-7; D perhaps matches TRBD1 (6 bases). Germline V gene sequence: CDR1 SGHRS, CDR2 YFSETQ. V lost 1 base to trimming and J lost 4 bases, with 9 bases between them. This CDR3 comprises 13 residues.

The CDR3 region is CASSAGLNYEQYF. The CDR3 region has the DNA TGTGCCAGCAGCGCGGGACTTAACTACGAGCAGTACTTC. V usage is TRBV5-4 and J usage is TRBJ2-7; tentatively, D is TRBD2 (6 bases). Germline V gives CDR1 SGHNT, CDR2 YYREEE (reference sequence). Deletions cut 4 bases from V and 3 bases from J, with 11 bases between. The CDR3 is 13 residues long.

CDR3 region: CATSGDIGNTIYF. CDR3 nucleotide sequence: TGTGCCACCAGCGGGGATATCGGAAACACCATATATTTT. The genes are TRBV15 and TRBJ1-3; D remains ambiguous. The germline gives CDR1 LNHNV, CDR2 YYDKDF (reference sequence). Trimming took 5 bases from V and 4 from J, leaving 9 bases between them. This CDR3 contains 13 residues.

This clone was observed a single time. The chain links TRBV11-2 to TRBJ2-1; 10 bases match TRBD1. CDR1 is SGHAT, CDR2 FQNNGV, per germline. This CDR3 contains 16 residues. The V segment lost 1 base and the J segment 9 bases; nucleotides outside the gene matches: 9. The CDR3 DNA reads TGTGCCAGCAGCTTAGTCGGTGGGACAGGGGTGGTTGAGCAGTTCTTC. It specifies CASSLVGGTGVVEQFF.

The chain recombines TRBV7-3 with TRBJ1-1, with TRBD1 matching over 7 bases. V lost 5 bases, J lost 1 base, and 7 bases stayed unmatched. Germline values: CDR1 SGHTA, CDR2 FQGTGA. The CDR3 has 15 amino acids. CDR3 DNA: TGTGCCAGCAGCACAGGACAGGCTGGGAACACTGAAGCTTTCTTT. Translating gives CASSTGQAGNTEAFF.

The genes are TRBV28 and TRBJ2-2, with a possible D match to TRBD2 (6 bases). Trimming took off 10 bases at V and 4 bases at J, with 25 bases between the two ends. This CDR3 spans 17 amino acids. The germline gives CDR1 MDHEN, CDR2 SYDVKM. The CDR3 DNA reads as TGTGCCACAGCAACCCCCCGGACTAACCTGGGCACCGGGGAGCTGTTTTTT. Translation: CATATPRTNLGTGELFF.

This rearrangement joins TRBV19 to TRBJ2-6, with 9 bases aligning to TRBD1. Germline values: CDR1 LNHDA, CDR2 SQIVND (reference sequence). V trimming: 5 bases; J trimming: 2 bases; junction bases outside the gene matches: 7. The length of the CDR3 is 17 residues. DNA for the CDR3: TGTGCCAGTAGTTTACTACAGGGGGCAGCTGGGGCCAACGTCCTGACTTTC. Translation: CASSLLQGAAGANVLTF. The full variable domain, with the rest looked up from reference TRBV19 and TRBJ2-6, is DGGITQSPKYLFRKEGQNVTLSCEQNLNHDAMYWYRQDPGQGLRLIYYSQIVNDFQKGDIAEGYSVSREKKESFPLTVTSAQKNPTAFYLCASSLLQGAAGANVLTFGAGSRLTVL.

A remark on this clone: The same CDR3 arises from other DNA sequences in this sample as well. The DNA of the CDR3 is TGTGCCAGCAGTGTGAACACTGAAGCTTTCTTT. The encoded protein is CASSVNTEAFF. This chain joins TRBV28 and TRBJ1-1, with D hard to call. V lost 5 bases and J 0 bases, leaving 1 base between the germline ends. The length of the CDR3 is 11 residues. Germline V gene sequence: CDR1 MDHEN, CDR2 SYDVKM.

With regard to this clone: This CDR3 is also generated by other DNA sequences in the sample. V gene TRBV19 combines with J gene TRBJ2-7, with D unclear. The CDR3 length is 14 residues. Germline V gene data show CDR1 as LNHDA and CDR2 as SQIVND (reference sequence). With 1 base removed from V and 1 base from J, the gap between germline ends came to 8 bases. CDR3 DNA sequence: TGTGCCAGTAGTATAGTAGGGTCTTCCTACGAGCAGTACTTC. Protein sequence: CASSIVGSSYEQYF.

The chain joins TRBV29-1 to TRBJ2-5; 14 bases match TRBD2. Germline lookup yields CDR1 SQVTM and CDR2 ANQGSEA. V dropped 6 bases and J dropped 3; count of bases not matched to a gene: 9. This CDR3 is built from 16 residues. Here the CDR3 DNA reads TGCAGCGTAGAGAGGACTAGCGGGAGGCCCGAAGAGACCCAGTACTTC. It codes for CSVERTSGRPEETQYF.

Written as DNA, the CDR3 is TGTGCCAGCAGTCCGGGACAGGGGGCCTACAATGAGCAGTTCTTC. As protein: CASSPGQGAYNEQFF. The J gene is TRBJ2-1, the V gene TRBV6-5; 11 bases line up with TRBD1. CDR3 size: 15 residues. Germline V lookup: CDR1 MNHEY, CDR2 SVGAGI. The V and J ends lost 5 bases and 2 bases, in that order; junction bases with no gene match: 2.

This sequence joins TRBV10-3 and TRBJ2-1, with D uncertain. The CDR3 contains 14 residues. Trimming stripped 11 bases from V and 8 bases from J, with 22 bases between. Germline V gene data show CDR1 as ENHRY and CDR2 as SYGVKD. The DNA of the CDR3 is TGTGCCGGCCGAAATTTGGTGGGTGGCTATGAGCAGTTCTTC. Translation gives CAGRNLVGGYEQFF.

In regard to this clone: One junction end disagrees with the germline gene, perhaps due to a read error. The chain is built from TRBV7-7 and TRBJ2-7; 13 nucleotides match TRBD2. CDR3 length: 14 residues. Germline CDR1 is SSHAT and CDR2 is FNYEAQ (reference sequence). The chain's CDR3 is CASSRTSGSHEQYF. CDR3 bases: TGTGCTAGCAGCCGGACTAGCGGGAGCCACGAGCAGTACTTC. The whole variable domain, filled in from reference TRBV7-7 and TRBJ2-7, reads GAGVSQSPRYKVTKRGQDVTLRCDPISSHATLYWYQQALGQGPEFLTYFNYEAQPDKSGLPSDRFSAERPEGSISTLTIQRTEQRDSAMYRCASSRTSGSHEQYFGPGTRLTVT.

V usage is TRBV19 and J usage is TRBJ1-1; D is possibly TRBD1 (5 bases). Per the germline V gene, CDR1 is LNHDA and CDR2 is SQIVND (reference sequence). The CDR3 covers 15 residues. V was cut by 7 bases and J by 0 bases, with 15 bases left in between. The CDR3 protein is CASNILGLMNTEAFF. The CDR3, as DNA: TGTGCCAGTAACATTTTGGGGCTGATGAACACTGAAGCTTTCTTT. The full variable domain, its missing parts supplied by reference TRBV19 and TRBJ1-1, is DGGITQSPKYLFRKEGQNVTLSCEQNLNHDAMYWYRQDPGQGLRLIYYSQIVNDFQKGDIAEGYSVSREKKESFPLTVTSAQKNPTAFYLCASNILGLMNTEAFFGQGTRLTVV.

This chain links TRBV7-6 with TRBJ1-3; D ambiguous. Germline V gives CDR1 SGHVS, CDR2 FNYEAQ. The CDR3 has 13 residues. V was trimmed by 5 bases and J by 0 bases, leaving 5 bases between them. CDR3 in amino acids: CASSRASGNTIYF. The CDR3 region has the DNA TGTGCCAGCAGCCGGGCCTCTGGAAACACCATATATTTT.

The chain combines TRBV18 with TRBJ1-1, with 8 bases fitting TRBD1. Looked up from germline, CDR1 is KGHSH and CDR2 is LQKENI. The V gene end was trimmed by 6 bases and the J gene end by 0 bases; junction bases not matched to a gene: 3. This CDR3 region has 14 residues. The CDR3 sequence is CASSRDRMNTEAFF. In DNA, the CDR3 is TGTGCCAGCTCTCGGGACAGGATGAACACTGAAGCTTTCTTT.

The V and J genes are TRBV28 and TRBJ2-5; D perhaps matches TRBD1 (5 bases). The V gene's germline CDR1 is MDHEN and CDR2 SYDVKM. Trimming took off 7 bases at V and 5 bases at J, with 20 bases between the two ends. The CDR3 has 15 amino acids. The CDR3 sequence is CASISPFSKGETQYF. The CDR3 DNA is TGTGCCAGCATATCCCCCTTCTCGAAGGGGGAGACCCAGTACTTC.

The genes are TRBV5-1 and TRBJ2-5, with D perhaps TRBD2 (6 bases). This CDR3 comprises 14 residues. Trimming shortened V by 4 bases and J by 4 bases, and 14 bases separated the two germline ends. The germline CDR1 and CDR2 sequences are SGHRS and YFSETQ. DNA of the CDR3: TGCGCCAGCAGCCCCCCTGGGGGAGGAGAGACCCAGTACTTC. The encoded protein is CASSPPGGGETQYF.